This record looks at one TCR beta chain sequence and its context. The data were taken from a study of blood T cell repertoires in COVID-19. About the study: Acute-phase and convalescent COVID-19 samples originated in the United States, Italy and Spain.

The CDR3 has 20 amino acids. Trimming at V came to 10 bases and at J to 3 bases, leaving 26 bases not matched to a gene. The germline gives CDR1 PRHDT, CDR2 FYEKMQ (reference sequence). In the original processing: Cell counts per sample came from amplifying reference gene primers. TCRdb keeps only in-frame clones here, not all; method: immunoSEQ multiplex PCR. V and J calls and clone size are as listed in that table; D and trimming were resolved from the DNA. The repertoire holds under 400,000 clones, with roughly 88% as singletons. The sequenced sample was peripheral blood. The chain uses TRBV13 and TRBJ2-2; 7 bases are a match to TRBD1. The TCR was taken from a woman in her thirties with COVID-19, enrolled during active disease. The CDR3 DNA reads as TGTGCCAACCACTCCTCGGGACAGTCGGCAATTCCGATATACACCGGGGAGCTGTTTTTT. It specifies CANHSSGQSAIPIYTGELFF.